This T cell receptor beta chain was found in a study of OX40 agonist ivuxolimab in advanced cancers. The study, taken as a whole, reports: Which antigen the expanded peripheral T cells recognized is unknown. Averaging showed that CD8+ T cells had more expanded clones than CD4+ did.

As to this clone: Its antigen is undetermined. A read error may account for a junction end that differs from germline.

Repertoires were generated with immunoSEQ multiplex PCR, while TCRdb's copy carries only in-frame clones and drops some. The sample holds approximately 77,000 clones, 80% to 95% seen once. Germline CDR1 reads SSHAT; CDR2 reads FNYEAQ (reference sequence). The CDR3 has 15 residues. This chain connects TRBV7-7 to TRBJ2-3; D perhaps matches TRBD1 (5 bases). This specimen consisted of CD4+ or CD8+ T cells sorted from blood, obtained in a trial of the OX40 agonist ivuxolimab. The sequence was collected from an adult with an advanced solid tumor such as melanoma, head and neck, liver or kidney cancer. In DNA, the CDR3 is TGTGCTAGCAGCTTAGGGGCAGGGCGGACAGATACGCAGTATTTT. The encoded protein is CASSLGAGRTDTQYF. Variable domain in full (rest from reference TRBV7-7 and TRBJ2-3): GAGVSQSPRYKVTKRGQDVTLRCDPISSHATLYWYQQALGQGPEFLTYFNYEAQPDKSGLPSDRFSAERPEGSISTLTIQRTEQRDSAMYRCASSLGAGRTDTQYFGPGTRLTVL.